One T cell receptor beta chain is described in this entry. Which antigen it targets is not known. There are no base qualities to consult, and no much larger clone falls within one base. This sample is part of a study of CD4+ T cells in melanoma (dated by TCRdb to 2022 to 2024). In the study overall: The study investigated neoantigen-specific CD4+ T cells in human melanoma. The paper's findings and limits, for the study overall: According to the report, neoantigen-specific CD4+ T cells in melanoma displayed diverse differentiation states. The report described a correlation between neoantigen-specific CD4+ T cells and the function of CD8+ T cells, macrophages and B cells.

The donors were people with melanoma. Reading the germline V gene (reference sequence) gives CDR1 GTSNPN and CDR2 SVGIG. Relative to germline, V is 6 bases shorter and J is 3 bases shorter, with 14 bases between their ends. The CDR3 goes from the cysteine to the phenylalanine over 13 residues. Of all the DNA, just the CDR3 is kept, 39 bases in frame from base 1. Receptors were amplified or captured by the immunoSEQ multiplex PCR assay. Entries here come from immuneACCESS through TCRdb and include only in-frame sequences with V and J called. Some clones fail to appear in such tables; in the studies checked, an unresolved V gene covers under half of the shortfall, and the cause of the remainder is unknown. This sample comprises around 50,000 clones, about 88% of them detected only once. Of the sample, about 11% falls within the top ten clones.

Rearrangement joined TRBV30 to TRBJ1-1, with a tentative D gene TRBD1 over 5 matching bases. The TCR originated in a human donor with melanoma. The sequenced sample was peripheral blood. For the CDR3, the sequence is CACPRGQYTEAFF. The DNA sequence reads TGTGCCTGTCCCCGGGGCCAGTACACTGAAGCTTTCTTT. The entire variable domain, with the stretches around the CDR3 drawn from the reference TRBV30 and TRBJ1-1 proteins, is SQTIHQWPATLVQPVGSPLSLECTVEGTSNPNLYWYRQAAGRGLQLLFYSVGIGQISSEVPQNLSASRPQDRQFILSSKKLLLSDSGFYLCACPRGQYTEAFFGQGTRLTVV.